This T cell receptor beta chain derives from a study of cytomegalovirus exposure and HLA in healthy donors. The CDR3 runs 15 residues. V lost 6 bases and J lost 3, with 18 bases in between. The V gene's germline CDR1 is MDHEN and CDR2 SYDVKM. Of note for this clone: The antigen is unknown.

Vbeta (60) and Jbeta (13) primers were used in the PCR. The data were produced by immunoSEQ multiplex PCR, yet TCRdb's version contains in-frame clones alone and is incomplete. Among some 200,000 clones listed, around 80% were seen once. Study-level results: One variant, a missense change in DCLRE1C, was linked in a later analysis to TCR beta V- and J-gene trimming. Analysis performed later showed TCR beta chains linked to HLA being more clonally expanded than equally common others. Across HLA loci, a later analysis found differing TCR association rates, with DRB1 most and HLA-C fewest.

Source material: PBMCs. V and J are TRBV28 and TRBJ2-7; possibly TRBD2 for D (6 bases). The sequence was collected from a woman aged 60 to 75 in good health and CMV-seropositive. The DNA for the CDR3 is TGTGCCAGCAGCCCCCCGCGGGGAGCCCTCTACGAGCAGTACTTC. Translation: CASSPPRGALYEQYF. Variable domain in full (rest from reference TRBV28 and TRBJ2-7): DVKVTQSSRYLVKRTGEKVFLECVQDMDHENMFWYRQDPGLGLRLIYFSYDVKMKEKGDIPEGYSVSREKKERFSLILESASTNQTSMYLCASSPPRGALYEQYFGPGTRLTVT.